Detailed here is one TCR beta chain. The data are from a study of OX40 agonist ivuxolimab in advanced cancers. The germline V gene encodes CDR1 SNHLY and CDR2 FYNNEI. The V segment lost 8 bases and the J segment 7 bases; nucleotides outside the gene matches: 7. CDR3 length: 13 amino acids. TCRdb keeps only in-frame clones here, not all; method: immunoSEQ multiplex PCR. The data contain over 60,000 clones, 87% of them seen just once; the ten biggest clones take up around 2%. The sample here was CD4+ or CD8+ T cells sorted from blood, taken in a trial of the OX40 agonist ivuxolimab. V is TRBV2 and J is TRBJ1-2; 10 bases align to TRBD1. The sequence came from an adult with an advanced solid tumor such as melanoma, head and neck, liver or kidney cancer. The CDR3 nucleotides are TGTGCCAGCGCGACAGGGGGCTATTCTGGCTACACCTTC. As protein: CASATGGYSGYTF. The complete variable domain, with remaining parts taken from reference TRBV2 and TRBJ1-2, reads EPEVTQTPSHQVTQMGQEVILRCVPISNHLYFYWYRQILGQKVEFLVSFYNNEISEKSEIFDDQFSVERPDGSNFTLKIRSTKLEDSAMYFCASATGGYSGYTFGSGTRLTVV.